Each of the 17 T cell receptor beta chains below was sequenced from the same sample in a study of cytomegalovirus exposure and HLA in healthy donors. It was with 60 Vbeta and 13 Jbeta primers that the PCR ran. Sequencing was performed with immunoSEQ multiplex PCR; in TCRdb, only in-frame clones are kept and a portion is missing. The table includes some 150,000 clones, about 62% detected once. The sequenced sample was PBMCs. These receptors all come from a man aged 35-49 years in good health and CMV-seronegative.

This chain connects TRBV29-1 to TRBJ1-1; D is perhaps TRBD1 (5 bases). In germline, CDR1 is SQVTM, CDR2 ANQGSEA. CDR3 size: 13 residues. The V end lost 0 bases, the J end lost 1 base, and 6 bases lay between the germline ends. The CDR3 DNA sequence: TGCAGCGTTGAAGATCAGGGGAACACTGAAGCTTTCTTT. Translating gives CSVEDQGNTEAFF.

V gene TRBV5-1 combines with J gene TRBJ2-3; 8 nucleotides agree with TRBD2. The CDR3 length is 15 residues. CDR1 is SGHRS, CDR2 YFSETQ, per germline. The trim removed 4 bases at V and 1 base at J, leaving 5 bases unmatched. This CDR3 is CASSPGRGGTDTQYF. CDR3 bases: TGCGCCAGCAGCCCCGGGAGGGGGGGCACAGATACGCAGTATTTT. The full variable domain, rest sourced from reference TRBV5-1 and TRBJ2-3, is KAGVTQTPRYLIKTRGQQVTLSCSPISGHRSVSWYQQTPGQGLQFLFEYFSETQRNKGNFPGRFSGRQFSNSRSEMNVSTLELGDSALYLCASSPGRGGTDTQYFGPGTRLTVL.

The CDR3: CASSLGAGEAYEQYF. The CDR3 DNA is TGTGCCAGTAGTCTCGGTGCCGGGGAAGCCTACGAGCAGTACTTC. J is TRBJ2-7 and V is TRBV19; maybe TRBD2 (5 bases). This CDR3 comprises 15 residues. Trimming shortened V by 5 bases and J by 2 bases, and 16 bases separated the two germline ends. Germline CDR1 LNHDA, CDR2 SQIVND (reference sequence).

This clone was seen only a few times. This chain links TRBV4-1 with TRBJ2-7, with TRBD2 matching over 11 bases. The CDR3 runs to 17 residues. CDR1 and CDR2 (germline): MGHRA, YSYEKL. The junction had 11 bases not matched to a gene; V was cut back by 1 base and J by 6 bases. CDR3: CASSQVSFTSGGSEQYF. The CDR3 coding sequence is TGCGCCAGCAGCCAAGTTTCTTTTACTAGCGGGGGCAGCGAGCAGTACTTC.

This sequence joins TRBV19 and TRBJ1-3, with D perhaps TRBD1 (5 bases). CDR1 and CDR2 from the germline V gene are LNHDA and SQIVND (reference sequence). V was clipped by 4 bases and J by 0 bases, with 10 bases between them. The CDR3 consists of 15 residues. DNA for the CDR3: TGTGCCAGTAGTAACGGGGGGAACTCTGGAAACACCATATATTTT. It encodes CASSNGGNSGNTIYF.

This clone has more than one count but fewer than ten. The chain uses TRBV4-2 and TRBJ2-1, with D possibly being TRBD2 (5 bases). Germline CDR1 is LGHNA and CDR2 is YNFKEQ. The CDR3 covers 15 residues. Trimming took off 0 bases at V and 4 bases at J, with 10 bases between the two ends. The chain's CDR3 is CASSQDVDSYNEQFF. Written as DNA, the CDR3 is TGTGCCAGCAGCCAAGATGTGGACTCGTACAATGAGCAGTTCTTC.

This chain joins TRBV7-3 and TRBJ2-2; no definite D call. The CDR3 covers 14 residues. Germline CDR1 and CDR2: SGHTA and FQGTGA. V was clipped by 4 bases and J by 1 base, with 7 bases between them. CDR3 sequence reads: CASSSAGNTGELFF. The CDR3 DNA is TGTGCCAGCAGCTCAGCAGGGAACACCGGGGAGCTGTTTTTT.

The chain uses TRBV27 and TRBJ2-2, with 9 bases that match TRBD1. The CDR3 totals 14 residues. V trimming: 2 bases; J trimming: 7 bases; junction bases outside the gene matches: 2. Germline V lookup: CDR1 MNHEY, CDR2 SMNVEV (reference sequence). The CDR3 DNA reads TGTGCCAGCAGTTTAGGACAGGGGTACGGGGAGCTGTTTTTT. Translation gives CASSLGQGYGELFF.

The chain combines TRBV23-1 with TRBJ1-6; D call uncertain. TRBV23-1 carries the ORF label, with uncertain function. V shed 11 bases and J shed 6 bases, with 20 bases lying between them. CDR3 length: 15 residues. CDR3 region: CALRVAFASNSPLHF. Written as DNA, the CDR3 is TGCGCCCTCCGCGTCGCATTTGCGAGTAATTCACCCCTCCACTTT.

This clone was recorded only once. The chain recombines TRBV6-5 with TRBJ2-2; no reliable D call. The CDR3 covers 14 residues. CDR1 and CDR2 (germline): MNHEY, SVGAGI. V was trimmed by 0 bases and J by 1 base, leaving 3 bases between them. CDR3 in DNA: TGTGCCAGCAGTTACTCGAGGAACACCGGGGAGCTGTTTTTT. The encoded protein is CASSYSRNTGELFF.

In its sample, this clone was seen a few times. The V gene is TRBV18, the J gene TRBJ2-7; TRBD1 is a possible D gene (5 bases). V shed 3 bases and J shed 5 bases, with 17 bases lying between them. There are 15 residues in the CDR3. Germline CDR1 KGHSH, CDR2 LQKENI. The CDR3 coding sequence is TGTGCCAGCTCACCGGCCACGCTGACAGACCACGAGCAGTACTTC. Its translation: CASSPATLTDHEQYF.

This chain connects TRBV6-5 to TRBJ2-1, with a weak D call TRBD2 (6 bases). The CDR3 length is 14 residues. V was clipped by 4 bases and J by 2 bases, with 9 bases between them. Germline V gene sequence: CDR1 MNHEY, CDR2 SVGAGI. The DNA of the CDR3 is TGTGCCAGCAGTTCCCCGGGGGCCTACAATGAGCAGTTCTTC. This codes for CASSSPGAYNEQFF.

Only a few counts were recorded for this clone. In DNA form, the CDR3 reads TGTGCCAGTAGTATAGGGCCTGCTAATGAAAAACTGTTTTTT. As protein: CASSIGPANEKLFF. The chain uses TRBV19 and TRBJ1-4; unclear D gene. The CDR3 covers 14 residues. V lost 1 base to trimming and J lost 3 bases, with 6 bases between them. Germline loops: CDR1 LNHDA, CDR2 SQIVND (reference sequence).

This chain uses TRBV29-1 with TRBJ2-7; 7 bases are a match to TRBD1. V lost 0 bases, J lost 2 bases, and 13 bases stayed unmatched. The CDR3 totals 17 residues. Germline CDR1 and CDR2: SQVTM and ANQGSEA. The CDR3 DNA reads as TGCAGCGTTGAAGATCCTGGACAGGCAGGGGACACCTACGAGCAGTACTTC. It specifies CSVEDPGQAGDTYEQYF.

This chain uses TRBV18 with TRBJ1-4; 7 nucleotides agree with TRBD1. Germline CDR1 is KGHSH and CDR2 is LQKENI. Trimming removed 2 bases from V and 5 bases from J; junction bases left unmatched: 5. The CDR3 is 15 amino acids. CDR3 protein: CASSPTTGVNEKLFF. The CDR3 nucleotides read TGTGCCAGCTCACCAACAACAGGGGTGAATGAAAAACTGTTTTTT. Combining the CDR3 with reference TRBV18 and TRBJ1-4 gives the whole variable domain NAGVMQNPRHLVRRRGQEARLRCSPMKGHSHVYWYRQLPEEGLKFMVYLQKENIIDESGMPKERFSAEFPKEGPSILRIQQVVRGDSAAYFCASSPTTGVNEKLFFGSGTQLSVL.

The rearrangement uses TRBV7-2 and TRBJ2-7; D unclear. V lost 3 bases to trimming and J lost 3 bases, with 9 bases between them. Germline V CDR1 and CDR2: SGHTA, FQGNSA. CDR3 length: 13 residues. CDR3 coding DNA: TGTGCCAGCAGCTTTTCACAGCTCTACGAGCAGTACTTC. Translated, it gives CASSFSQLYEQYF.

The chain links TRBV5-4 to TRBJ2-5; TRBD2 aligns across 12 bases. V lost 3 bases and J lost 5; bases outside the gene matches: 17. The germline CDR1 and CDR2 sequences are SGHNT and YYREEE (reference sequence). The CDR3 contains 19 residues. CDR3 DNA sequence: TGTGCCAGCAGCTCCTTAAGAACGAGACTAGCGGGAGTGGGGGAGACCCAGTACTTC. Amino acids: CASSSLRTRLAGVGETQYF.